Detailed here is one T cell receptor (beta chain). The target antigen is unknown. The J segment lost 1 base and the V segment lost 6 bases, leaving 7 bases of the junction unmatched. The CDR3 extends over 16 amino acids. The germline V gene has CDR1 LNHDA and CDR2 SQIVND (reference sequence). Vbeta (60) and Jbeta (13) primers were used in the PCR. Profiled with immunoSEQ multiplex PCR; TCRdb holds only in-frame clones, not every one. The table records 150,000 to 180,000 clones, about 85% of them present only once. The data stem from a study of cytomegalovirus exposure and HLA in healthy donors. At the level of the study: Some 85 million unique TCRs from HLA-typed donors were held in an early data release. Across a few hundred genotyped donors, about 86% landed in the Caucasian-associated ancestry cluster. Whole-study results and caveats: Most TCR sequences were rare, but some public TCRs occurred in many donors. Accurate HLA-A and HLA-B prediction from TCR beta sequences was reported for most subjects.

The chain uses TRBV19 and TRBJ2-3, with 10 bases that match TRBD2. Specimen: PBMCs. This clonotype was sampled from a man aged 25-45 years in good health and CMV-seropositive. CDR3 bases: TGTGCCAGTAGATCGAGGCTAGCGGGGGGCACAGATACGCAGTATTTT. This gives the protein CASRSRLAGGTDTQYF.